This TCR beta chain was found in a study of CD8 T cells in ankylosing spondylitis. General observations from the study: Characteristic of ankylosing spondylitis blood, it appeared, was a TCR beta motif comprising about eight highly homologous variants. It was reported that disease-linked clones were significantly enriched in matched ankylosing spondylitis synovial fluid. Earlier studies detected some motif variants in reactive arthritis synovial fluid and blood. Disease-associated clonotypes exhibited CD8+ identity and were relatively infrequent in peripheral blood.

This clonotype was counted many times. Antigen: not known. TCRdb used MiXCR to reprocess the 5' RACE reads, holding one entry per CDR3 protein. The table has some 700,000 distinct CDR3 sequences, 15% to 20% seen once. Germline V CDR1 and CDR2: LGHNA, YNFKEQ. V lost 1 base and J 4 bases, leaving 25 bases between the germline ends. The CDR3 contains 19 residues. V is TRBV4-2 and J is TRBJ1-2; D remains unclear. The sample consisted of blood, either unsorted or a sorted T cell fraction (not recorded which). The TCR was taken from a male donor with ankylosing spondylitis. The CDR3 loop reads CASSQGDLVFDTPIYGYTF. CDR3 DNA sequence: TGTGCCAGCAGCCAAGGGGATTTGGTTTTCGACACCCCTATCTATGGCTACACCTTC.